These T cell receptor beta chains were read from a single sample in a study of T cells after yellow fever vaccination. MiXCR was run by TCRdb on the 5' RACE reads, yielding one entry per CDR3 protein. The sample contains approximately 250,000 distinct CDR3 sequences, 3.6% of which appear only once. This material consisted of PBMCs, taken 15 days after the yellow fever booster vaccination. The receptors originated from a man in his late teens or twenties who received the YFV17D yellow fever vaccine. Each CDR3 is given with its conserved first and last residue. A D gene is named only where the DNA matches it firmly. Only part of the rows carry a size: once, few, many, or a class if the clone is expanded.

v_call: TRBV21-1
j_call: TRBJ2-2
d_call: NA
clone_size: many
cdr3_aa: CASSQLPRDTGELFF
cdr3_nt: TGTGCCAGCAGCCAGCTGCCGAGAGACACCGGGGAGCTGTTTTTT

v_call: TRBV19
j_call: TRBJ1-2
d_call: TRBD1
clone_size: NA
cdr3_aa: CASSEQGPFSSNYGYTF
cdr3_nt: TGTGCCAGTAGTGAACAGGGGCCCTTTTCCTCTAACTATGGCTACACCTTC

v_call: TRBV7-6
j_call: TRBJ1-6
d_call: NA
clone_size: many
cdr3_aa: CASSSQGRNSPLHF
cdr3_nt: TGTGCCAGCAGCTCACAGGGTCGTAATTCACCCCTCCACTTT

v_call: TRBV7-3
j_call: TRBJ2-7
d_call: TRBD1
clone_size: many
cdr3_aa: CASSRYGTGSYEQYF
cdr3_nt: TGTGCCAGCAGCCGCTACGGGACAGGGAGCTACGAGCAGTACTTC

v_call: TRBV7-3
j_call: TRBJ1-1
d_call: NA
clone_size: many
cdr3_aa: CASSPGGGYTEAFF
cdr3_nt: TGTGCCAGCAGCCCCGGTGGGGGATACACTGAAGCTTTCTTT

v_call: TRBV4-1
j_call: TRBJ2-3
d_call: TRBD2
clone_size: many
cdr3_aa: CASSQAAGGRYTQYF
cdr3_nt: TGCGCCAGCAGCCAAGCTGCGGGGGGGCGTTATACGCAGTATTTT

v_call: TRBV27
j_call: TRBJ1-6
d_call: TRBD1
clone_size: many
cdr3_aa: CASKHDRVGNSPLHF
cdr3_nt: TGTGCCAGCAAGCACGACAGGGTCGGTAATTCACCCCTCCACTTT

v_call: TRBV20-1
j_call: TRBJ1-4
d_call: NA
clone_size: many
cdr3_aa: CSARAREAVCF
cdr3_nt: TGCAGTGCTAGAGCGCGGGAGGCGGTCTGTTTT

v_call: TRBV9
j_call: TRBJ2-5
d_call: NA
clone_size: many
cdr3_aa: CASSVEGGETQYF
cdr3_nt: TGTGCCAGCAGCGTAGAGGGTGGGGAGACCCAGTACTTC

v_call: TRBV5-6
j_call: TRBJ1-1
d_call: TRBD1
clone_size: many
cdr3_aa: CASSLTTGMWAFF
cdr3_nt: TGTGCCAGCAGCTTGACGACAGGGATGTGGGCTTTCTTT

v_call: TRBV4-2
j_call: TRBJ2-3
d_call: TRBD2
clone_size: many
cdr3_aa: CASSQRNGLAGLSTDTQYF
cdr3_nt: TGTGCCAGCAGCCAACGAAACGGACTAGCGGGGCTTAGCACAGATACGCAGTATTTT

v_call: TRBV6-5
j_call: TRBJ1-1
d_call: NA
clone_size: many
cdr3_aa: CASSYSWDLNTEAFF
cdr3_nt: TGTGCCAGCAGTTACTCGTGGGACCTGAACACTGAAGCTTTCTTT

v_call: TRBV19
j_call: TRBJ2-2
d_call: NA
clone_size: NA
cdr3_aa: CASSTHPGELFF
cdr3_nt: TGTGCCAGTAGTACCCACCCCGGGGAGCTGTTTTTT